These T cell receptor beta chains were read from a single sample in a study of T-cell memory formation after mild COVID-19. Using its own MiXCR run on the 5' RACE reads, TCRdb lists one record per CDR3 protein. The sample has 350,000 to 500,000 distinct CDR3 sequences, approximately 20% seen once; the top ten hold 8.4%. What was sequenced was PBMCs or a T cell subset sorted from them (not recorded which). These receptors all come from an adult woman who had mild COVID-19 (a few samples of this study predate the infection). Cell type and time point are not known. CDR3s include the opening cysteine and the closing phenylalanine or tryptophan. D genes are given only for firm matches. Clone size is stated in some rows and not others, as once, few, many or a class when expanded.

TRBV6-4	TRBJ2-5	few	NA	TGTGCCCCGAGAGGGGGAGCGACCCAGTACTTC	CAPRGGATQYF
TRBV7-2	TRBJ1-6	NA	NA	TGTGCCAGCAGCCTCGACGGGGGGGGTAATTCACCCCTCCACTTT	CASSLDGGGNSPLHF
TRBV6-1	TRBJ2-5	NA	TRBD2	TGTGCCAGCAGTGCCGGCGGGAGTATTGGGGAGACCCAGTACTTC	CASSAGGSIGETQYF
TRBV6-5	TRBJ2-3	NA	TRBD2	TGTGCCAGCAGCCAGGGAGGGGTAGATACGCAGTATTTT	CASSQGGVDTQYF
TRBV5-1	TRBJ2-5	NA	NA	TGCGCCAGCAGAAGGTGGGGAGAGACCCAGTACTTC	CASRRWGETQYF
TRBV7-9	TRBJ1-6	few	TRBD1	TGTGCCAGCAGTCTCAGGGGACAGGGCAATTCACCCCTCCACTTT	CASSLRGQGNSPLHF
TRBV9	TRBJ2-3	NA	TRBD1	TGTGCCAGCAGTATAGGGGACAGTTTTAGGTCAGATACGCAGTATTTT	CASSIGDSFRSDTQYF
TRBV24-1	TRBJ1-1	NA	NA	TGTGCCACCAGTGCGGACAACACTGAAGCTTTCTTT	CATSADNTEAFF
TRBV12-3/TRBV12-4	TRBJ1-5	NA	TRBD1	TGTGCCAGCAGTTTAGCGGGACAGGGTACACAGCCCCAGCATTTT	CASSLAGQGTQPQHF
TRBV6-1	TRBJ2-3	few	TRBD2	TGTGCCAGCAGTGAAGCCTCGGGGGGGCCAGATACGCAGTATTTT	CASSEASGGPDTQYF
TRBV6-1	TRBJ1-4	NA	NA	TGTGCCAGCAGTGACGTCATCTACGGGCAACTGTTTTTT	CASSDVIYGQLFF
TRBV12-3/TRBV12-4	TRBJ1-3	few	NA	TGTGCCAGCATTGTCTCTGGAAACACCATATATTTT	CASIVSGNTIYF
TRBV5-1	TRBJ2-7	few	TRBD2	TGCGCCAGCAGCTTGGGTCTGCGGGAGAAGGATGAGCAGTACTTC	CASSLGLREKDEQYF
TRBV30	TRBJ1-1	NA	NA	TGTGCCTGGGGCGGTGGGCTGACTGAAGCTTTCTTT	CAWGGGLTEAFF
TRBV7-8	TRBJ2-1	NA	NA	TGTGCCAGCAGCTTGGGTGACGGGCCCCGAGGGGGGCAGTTCTTC	CASSLGDGPRGGQFF
TRBV10-3	TRBJ2-7	NA	NA	TGTGCCATTCCCCGGGACTTGGTCTACGAGCAGTACTTC	CAIPRDLVYEQYF
TRBV29-1	TRBJ1-4	NA	TRBD1	TGCAGCGTTGCCCTCCGGACAGGGACTAATGAAAAACTGTTTTTT	CSVALRTGTNEKLFF
TRBV2	TRBJ2-5	few	TRBD2	TGTGCCAGCAGTGAAACCGGGGGGAACCTACAAGAGACCCAGTACTTC	CASSETGGNLQETQYF
TRBV7-3	TRBJ2-5	NA	NA	TGTGCCAGCAGCTTAAACGGGGGGCGCCAAGAGACCCAGTACTTC	CASSLNGGRQETQYF
TRBV28	TRBJ2-5	few	TRBD2	TGTGCCAGCACCTCGTCGGGGGGTGGAGAGACCCAGTACTTC	CASTSSGGGETQYF
TRBV6-4	TRBJ2-1	few	TRBD2	TGTGCCAGCAGCCCAGAGCGGGGTGTCCATGAGCAGTTCTTC	CASSPERGVHEQFF
TRBV4-2	TRBJ2-7	NA	NA	TGTGCCAGCAGCCACCAACGGGGCGACGAGCAGTACTTC	CASSHQRGDEQYF
TRBV20-1	TRBJ2-3	few	NA	TGCAGTGCTACGACAGTCCCAACGCAGTATTTT	CSATTVPTQYF
TRBV7-2	TRBJ2-7	NA	TRBD2	TGTGCCAGCAGCCCCGAGCCGGGACTAGGGGCTTTCGAGCAGTACTTC	CASSPEPGLGAFEQYF
TRBV15	TRBJ2-7	NA	NA	TGTGCCACCAGCAGAGATTCGGTCTACGAGCAGTACTTC	CATSRDSVYEQYF
TRBV5-4	TRBJ1-1	few	NA	TGTGCCAGCAGCATGGGGGTGAACACTGAAGCTTTCTTT	CASSMGVNTEAFF
TRBV25-1	TRBJ2-7	NA	NA	TGTGCCAGCAGTGAAGCTGAGGGAAGGTTGTACGAGCAGTACTTC	CASSEAEGRLYEQYF
TRBV7-9	TRBJ2-5	few	NA	TGTGCCAGCAGCCGTGGGACCGTTCAAGAGACCCAGTACTTC	CASSRGTVQETQYF
TRBV12-3/TRBV12-4	TRBJ2-2	NA	NA	TGTGCCAGCAGTCAGGGGTTAGACACCGGGGAGCTGTTTTTT	CASSQGLDTGELFF
TRBV6-2/TRBV6-3	TRBJ2-2	few	NA	TGTGCCAGCAGTTTCCCAGGGGGGACACCTCGCTTCACCGGGGAGCTGTTTTTT	CASSFPGGTPRFTGELFF
TRBV21-1	TRBJ1-5	NA	NA	TGTGCCAGCAGCAAAGGATATCAGGGCGGCAGAAAGGGTAGTCAGCCCCAGCATTTT	CASSKGYQGGRKGSQPQHF
TRBV5-1	TRBJ2-3	NA	NA	TGCGCCAGCAGCTTGTCTGGGGGAGGTCCGGAGAATACGCAGTATTTT	CASSLSGGGPENTQYF
TRBV21-1	TRBJ1-1	NA	NA	TGTGCCAGCAACCACCTAACACAGGGGTTCAGGTGTGAAGCTTTCTTT	CASNHLTQGFRCEAFF
TRBV9	TRBJ2-5	few	TRBD2	TGTGCCAGCAGCGTTGGCGGGGGGGCTCCGGAGACCCAGTACTTC	CASSVGGGAPETQYF
TRBV7-8	TRBJ2-5	NA	NA	TGTGCCAGCAGCTTAGTCGGGGCGGCGGAGACCCAGTACTTC	CASSLVGAAETQYF